Each of the 25 T cell receptor beta chains below was sequenced from the same sample in a study of CD8 T cells in Susac syndrome (dated by TCRdb to between 2019 and 2020). Receptor amplification or capture employed the immunoSEQ multiplex PCR assay. RNA was extracted using the RNeasy kit, and about 0.45 to 1 ug of the RNA was reverse transcribed with random hexamers. TCRdb took the public reads, trimmed them with fastp at Q25, ran MiXCR for clone calling and kept in-frame beta chains. Every entry covers one CDR3 protein and lists the most common genes and DNA from its rows. Within this sample are approximately 190,000 distinct CDR3 sequences, with 90% to 97% of them counted one time only. The top ten clones comprise 0.098% of the sample. Sequencing was done on a sample of CD4+ T cells from PBMCs. Receptor source: a human donor with Susac syndrome.

This chain uses TRBV12-3 or TRBV12-4 with TRBJ1-5; D gene ambiguous. This CDR3 comprises 14 residues. The V and J ends lost 2 bases and 3 bases respectively, with 8 bases between them. CDR3 sequence (DNA): TGTGCCAGCAGTTTAACAGTTTACAATCAGCCCCAGCATTTT. It codes for CASSLTVYNQPQHF.

The chain recombines TRBV5-1 with TRBJ1-2; tentatively, D is TRBD1 (6 bases). Per the germline V gene, CDR1 is SGHRS and CDR2 is YFSETQ. The CDR3 extends over 15 amino acids. Trimming removed 0 bases at V and 6 bases at J, with 15 bases between. The CDR3 coding sequence is TGCGCCAGCAGCTTGGAACCCAGGGGATTGAATGGCTACACCTTC. Its translation is CASSLEPRGLNGYTF.

V and J are TRBV30 and TRBJ1-2, with D perhaps TRBD1 (5 bases). The CDR3 is 13 amino acids. V was trimmed by 4 bases and J by 7 bases, leaving 16 bases between them. Germline V gene data show CDR1 as GTSNPN and CDR2 as SVGIG (reference sequence). CDR3 sequence: CAWIRATASGYTF. CDR3 coding DNA: TGTGCCTGGATAAGAGCGACAGCAAGTGGCTACACCTTC. Complete variable domain (other parts from reference TRBV30 and TRBJ1-2): SQTIHQWPATLVQPVGSPLSLECTVEGTSNPNLYWYRQAAGRGLQLLFYSVGIGQISSEVPQNLSASRPQDRQFILSSKKLLLSDSGFYLCAWIRATASGYTFGSGTRLTVV.

The genes are TRBV7-6 and TRBJ2-1; the D gene is possibly TRBD2 (7 bases). CDR1 and CDR2 from the germline V gene are SGHVS and FNYEAQ. V was trimmed by 0 bases and J by 8 bases, leaving 20 bases between them. This CDR3 has 17 residues. The CDR3: CASSLAQFRGARDEQFF. The CDR3 nucleotides are TGTGCCAGCAGCTTAGCGCAGTTTCGGGGGGCCAGGGATGAGCAGTTCTTC.

The chain couples TRBV5-1 to TRBJ2-3; D may be TRBD1 or TRBD2 (5 bases each). Trimming took off 2 bases at V and 2 bases at J, with 9 bases between the two ends. The germline gives CDR1 SGHRS, CDR2 YFSETQ. The CDR3 extends over 14 amino acids. DNA for the CDR3: TGCGCCAGCAGCTTTGTGGGGGTCACAGATACGCAGTATTTT. As protein: CASSFVGVTDTQYF.

This CDR3 is CATSRDGTGVGVNQPQHF. The CDR3 nucleotides are TGTGCCACCAGCAGAGATGGGACAGGGGTGGGTGTAAATCAGCCCCAGCATTTT. The rearrangement uses TRBV15 and TRBJ1-5; 10 bases align to TRBD1. Trimming at V came to 0 bases and at J to 4 bases, leaving 9 bases not matched to a gene. The germline gives CDR1 LNHNV, CDR2 YYDKDF (reference sequence). The CDR3 sequence is 18 residues long.

This clonotype has just one count. J is TRBJ2-6 and V is TRBV6-1; perhaps TRBD2 as D (5 bases). V dropped 5 bases and J dropped 4 bases, with 21 bases sitting between them. CDR3 length equals 18 residues. The germline gives CDR1 MNHNS, CDR2 SASEGT. This CDR3 is CASSTPDSHFGGANVLTF. The DNA of the CDR3 is TGTGCCAGCAGTACCCCGGACTCCCATTTCGGCGGGGCCAACGTCCTGACTTTC.

The chain employs TRBV5-4 and TRBJ2-7, with D unclear. This CDR3 is 14 amino acids long. The V end was cut by 0 bases, the J end by 0 bases, with 7 bases between. Germline V CDR1 and CDR2: SGHNT, YYREEE (reference sequence). CDR3 bases: TGTGCCAGCAGCTTGGCAAAGAGCTCCTACGAGCAGTACTTC. This codes for CASSLAKSSYEQYF. Variable domain in full (rest from reference TRBV5-4 and TRBJ2-7): ETGVTQSPTHLIKTRGQQVTLRCSSQSGHNTVSWYQQALGQGPQFIFQYYREEENGRGNFPPRFSGLQFPNYSSELNVNALELDDSALYLCASSLAKSSYEQYFGPGTRLTVT.

The chain joins TRBV29-1 to TRBJ1-1; no clear D. V gave up 4 bases and J gave up 0 bases, with 9 bases separating them. Germline V CDR1 and CDR2: SQVTM, ANQGSEA. The CDR3 is 13 residues long. CDR3 loop: CSVGGRMNTEAFF. As DNA, the CDR3 is TGCAGCGTTGGCGGGCGCATGAACACTGAAGCTTTCTTT.

The V gene is TRBV7-3, the J gene TRBJ2-6, with a weak D call TRBD1 (6 bases). The V gene's germline CDR1 is SGHTA and CDR2 FQGTGA. The CDR3 has 19 residues. V gave up 5 bases and J gave up 2 bases, with 22 bases separating them. CDR3 coding DNA: TGTGCCAGCAGCCCCCTGTACGGACAGCTGTCACCTGGGGCCAACGTCCTGACTTTC. Translating it yields CASSPLYGQLSPGANVLTF.

The rearrangement joins TRBV7-8 to TRBJ1-1; D not certain. Germline assignment: CDR1 SGHVS and CDR2 FQNEAQ. Trimming stripped 5 bases from V and 2 bases from J, with 12 bases between. The CDR3 has 14 amino acids. The CDR3 is CASSVNRANTEAFF. In DNA form, the CDR3 reads TGTGCCAGCAGCGTTAACCGGGCCAACACTGAAGCTTTCTTT.

The V call is TRBV20-1, the J call TRBJ1-2; TRBD1 matches 9 bases. The CDR3 has 14 residues. J was trimmed by 7 bases and V by 1 base; bases with no gene match: 7. The germline V gene has CDR1 DFQATT and CDR2 SNEGSKA (reference sequence). The DNA of the CDR3 is TGCAGTGCTAGAGGATACGGGACAGGGATTGGCTACACCTTC. Its translation is CSARGYGTGIGYTF.

V usage is TRBV6-5 and J usage is TRBJ2-5; TRBD2 matches at 9 bases. Germline assignment: CDR1 MNHEY and CDR2 SVGAGI. V lost 2 bases, J lost 5 bases, and 9 bases stayed unmatched. This CDR3 region has 16 residues. The CDR3 is CASSYGAGGQRETQYF. The CDR3 region has the DNA TGTGCCAGCAGTTACGGTGCGGGGGGGCAACGGGAGACCCAGTACTTC.

The V gene is TRBV5-4, the J gene TRBJ2-3; D remains ambiguous. CDR3 length: 15 residues. Per germline, CDR1 SGHNT and CDR2 YYREEE (reference sequence). The germline V and J ends were trimmed by 0 bases and 8 bases, with 16 bases remaining between them. CDR3 nucleotides: TGTGCCAGCAGCTTGGGACGGATCTCGAGAGCTACGCAGTATTTT. This translates into CASSLGRISRATQYF.

This chain joins TRBV5-4 and TRBJ1-2; 9 bases line up with TRBD1. The CDR3 is made up of 14 amino acids. CDR1 and CDR2 from the germline V gene are SGHNT and YYREEE (reference sequence). With V trimmed by 5 bases and J by 8 bases, 10 bases remained unmatched. CDR3 sequence reads: CASSLRTGQGGYTF. The CDR3 coding sequence is TGTGCCAGCAGTTTACGGACAGGACAGGGGGGCTACACCTTC. Combining the CDR3 with reference TRBV5-4 and TRBJ1-2 gives the whole variable domain ETGVTQSPTHLIKTRGQQVTLRCSSQSGHNTVSWYQQALGQGPQFIFQYYREEENGRGNFPPRFSGLQFPNYSSELNVNALELDDSALYLCASSLRTGQGGYTFGSGTRLTVV.

The J gene is TRBJ1-2, the V gene TRBV27, with TRBD1 matching 9 bases. CDR3 length: 15 residues. Germline CDR1 is MNHEY and CDR2 is SMNVEV (reference sequence). V lost 5 bases and J lost 4; bases outside the gene matches: 8. The chain's CDR3 is CASSPGTGLSYGYTF. For the CDR3, the DNA is TGTGCCAGCAGTCCCGGGACAGGGTTGAGCTATGGCTACACCTTC.

This chain uses TRBV5-1 with TRBJ1-2; 12 nucleotides align to TRBD1. The J segment lost 8 bases and the V segment lost 0 bases, leaving 11 bases of the junction unmatched. The CDR3 consists of 17 residues. Germline lookup yields CDR1 SGHRS and CDR2 YFSETQ. The CDR3 loop reads CASSLEGQGAITKGYTF. In DNA, the CDR3 is TGCGCCAGCAGCTTGGAGGGACAGGGGGCGATTACTAAAGGCTACACCTTC.

The chain is built from TRBV12-3 or TRBV12-4 and TRBJ2-4; D remains ambiguous. The V end lost 3 bases, the J end lost 7 bases, and 4 bases lay between the germline ends. The CDR3 is made up of 11 amino acids. This CDR3 reads CASSFENIQYF. The CDR3 region has the DNA TGTGCCAGCAGTTTCGAGAACATTCAGTACTTC.

The V call is TRBV14, the J call TRBJ1-3; no clear D. The CDR3 is 12 amino acids. Trimming took off 4 bases at V and 8 bases at J, with 9 bases between the two ends. CDR1 is SGHDN and CDR2 is FVKESK in the germline V gene. CDR3 in DNA: TGTGCCAGCAGCCGGTCGGGAGACACCATATATTTT. Its translation: CASSRSGDTIYF.

The chain joins TRBV28 to TRBJ1-1; D not resolved. V lost 5 bases and J 1 base, leaving 11 bases between the germline ends. The CDR3 length is 14 residues. Germline V gene data show CDR1 as MDHEN and CDR2 as SYDVKM. CDR3 DNA: TGTGCCAGCAGTAGTATCATTGGGAACACTGAAGCTTTCTTT. Its protein is CASSSIIGNTEAFF.

This clonotype showed up just once. The chain carries TRBV19 and TRBJ2-2; 8 nucleotides align to TRBD1. Germline V lookup: CDR1 LNHDA, CDR2 SQIVND (reference sequence). The CDR3 sequence is 14 residues long. J was trimmed by 5 bases and V by 4 bases; bases with no gene match: 3. The CDR3 nucleotides read TGTGCCAGTAGTACCCAGGGGGCGACCGGGGAGCTGTTTTTT. Its protein product is CASSTQGATGELFF. Filled out from reference TRBV19 and TRBJ2-2, the complete variable domain reads DGGITQSPKYLFRKEGQNVTLSCEQNLNHDAMYWYRQDPGQGLRLIYYSQIVNDFQKGDIAEGYSVSREKKESFPLTVTSAQKNPTAFYLCASSTQGATGELFFGEGSRLTVL.

V and J are TRBV11-2 and TRBJ2-3, with 13 bases fitting TRBD2. In germline, CDR1 is SGHAT, CDR2 FQNNGV. This CDR3 region has 14 residues. Losses at the gene ends were 5 bases for V and 7 bases for J; bases not matched to a gene: 3. The DNA for the CDR3 is TGTGCCAGCAGCCCGGGACTAGCGGGAAATACGCAGTATTTT. Its protein is CASSPGLAGNTQYF.

The gene calls are TRBV7-8 and TRBJ2-2; TRBD2 matches at 12 bases. Germline CDR1 is SGHVS and CDR2 is FQNEAQ. The CDR3 has 19 residues. Trimming took 2 bases from V and 7 from J; bases not matched to a gene: 14. The DNA of the CDR3 is TGTGCCAGCAGCTTATCAGGGCTAGCGGGGGGGAAACCCAACGGGGAGCTGTTTTTT. Its translation: CASSLSGLAGGKPNGELFF.

The rearrangement uses TRBV5-1 and TRBJ2-5, with TRBD2 matching 9 bases. J lost 5 bases, V lost 4 bases, and 12 bases had no gene match. The CDR3 sequence is 16 residues long. Germline V lookup: CDR1 SGHRS, CDR2 YFSETQ. This CDR3 is CASSPLRAGGMETQYF. The DNA of the CDR3 is TGCGCCAGCAGCCCTCTGAGAGCGGGGGGAATGGAGACCCAGTACTTC.

The chain combines TRBV9 with TRBJ2-1; the match to TRBD2 covers 9 bases. This CDR3 has 15 residues. The V gene end was trimmed by 0 bases and the J gene end by 9 bases; junction bases not matched to a gene: 7. Germline-derived CDR1 and CDR2 are SGDLS and YYNGEE. The CDR3 loop reads CASSVVGGGASEQFF. The CDR3 coding sequence is TGTGCCAGCAGCGTAGTGGGCGGGGGGGCAAGTGAGCAGTTCTTC.